What follows is one T cell receptor (beta chain) and its context. Its antigen specificity is not known. The record has no base qualities; no much larger clone is one base away. The V end gives up 6 bases and the J end 2 bases, leaving 3 bases in the junction not matched to a gene. CDR1 is given as MDHEN and CDR2 as SYDVKM, both from the germline V gene. The CDR3 contains 14 residues, cysteine and valine counted. Only the CDR3 region is kept as DNA, spanning 42 bases read in frame from base 1. At diagnosis, peripheral blood, uninvolved tumor-adjacent lung and tumor were collected and were preserved as a mix of fresh-frozen and FFPE material. For TCR repertoire profiling, blood samples were analyzed in the form of peripheral blood mononuclear cells. The immunoSEQ Assay was used to sequence TCR beta CDR3 regions from DNA. As for the original processing: T cell density was computed as TCR beta template counts normalized to usable DNA estimated by amplifying housekeeping genes. Richness was estimated with the preseqR package, extrapolating to 400,000 templates for PBMC samples and 120,000 templates for tissue samples. Clonality was calculated as one minus Pielou's evenness. To identify tissue-enriched TCRs, differential abundance testing was run on productive amino-acid clonotypes with a minimum total count of 5 and an alpha of 0.1. Repertoire overlap between compartments was quantified with the Jaccard Index and Morisita Overlap Index. GLIPH clustered TCR beta CDR3s with public tetramer-defined viral CDR3s; viral motifs required at least three viral sequences plus V-gene enrichment. TCRdb retrieved this table from immuneACCESS and kept in-frame rearrangements only. Not all clones are present; in checked studies, unresolved V genes account for under half, and no reason is known for the remainder. V, J and clone size derive from that table, while D and trimming were established from the DNA sequence. The sample table holds tens of thousands of clones, of which roughly 93% were seen once. In total, the top ten clones hold roughly 7.9% of the sample.

The data derive from a study of T cells in localized non-small cell lung cancer (dated by TCRdb to the early 2020s). Describing the broader study: The study analyzed T cell repertoires of 200 to 300 early-stage NSCLC patients, comparing tumors and uninvolved tumor-adjacent lungs. The cohort consisted of roughly 240 treatment-naive NSCLC patients whose localized lung tumors had been resected. NSCLC patients had a mean age of roughly 66 years, and 129 were male and 107 female. Summary of the overall study and its limitations: Because the study design was exploratory, TCR variables were selected using unadjusted p-values without false-discovery rate correction. Because multi-region sequencing of the tumors was not done, intratumor heterogeneity could not be ruled out. Uninvolved tumor-adjacent lung showed the highest T cell clonality, higher than tumor, which suggests more focused antigenic responses in the adjacent lung. A median of about 53 of the top 100 tumor clones were detected in paired uninvolved adjacent lung, and some 29 of these tumor clones were also found among the top 100 clones of the paired uninvolved adjacent lung. Longer overall survival was associated with higher T cell density in blood, whereas shorter survival was associated with higher clonality in adjacent lung.

The source of this sequence is a female donor at least 60 years old with stage I lung adenocarcinoma. The specimen comprised peripheral blood, sampled before any cancer treatment. The V and J genes are TRBV28 and TRBJ2-7; 11 middle bases align to TRBD2. The bases read TGTGCCAGCAGAGGGACTAGCGGTACCTACGAGCAGTACGTC. Translated, this is CASRGTSGTYEQYV.